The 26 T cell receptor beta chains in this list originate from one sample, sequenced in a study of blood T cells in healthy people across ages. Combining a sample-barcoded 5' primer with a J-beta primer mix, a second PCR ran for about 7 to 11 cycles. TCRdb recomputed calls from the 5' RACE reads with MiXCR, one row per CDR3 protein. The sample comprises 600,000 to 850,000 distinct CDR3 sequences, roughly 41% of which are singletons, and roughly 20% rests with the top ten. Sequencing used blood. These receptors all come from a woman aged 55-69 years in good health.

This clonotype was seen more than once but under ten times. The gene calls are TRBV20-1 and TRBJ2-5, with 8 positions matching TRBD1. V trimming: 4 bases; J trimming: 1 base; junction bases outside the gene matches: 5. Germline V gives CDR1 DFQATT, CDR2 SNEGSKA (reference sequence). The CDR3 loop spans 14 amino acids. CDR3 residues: CSAKPGTGQETQYF. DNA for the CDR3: TGCAGTGCTAAACCAGGGACAGGCCAAGAGACCCAGTACTTC.

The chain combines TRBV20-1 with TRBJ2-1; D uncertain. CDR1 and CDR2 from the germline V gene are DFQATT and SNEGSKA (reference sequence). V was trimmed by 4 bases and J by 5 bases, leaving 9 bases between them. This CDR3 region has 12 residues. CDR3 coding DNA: TGCAGTGCTAAGGAGTATGACAATGAGCAGTTCTTC. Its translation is CSAKEYDNEQFF.

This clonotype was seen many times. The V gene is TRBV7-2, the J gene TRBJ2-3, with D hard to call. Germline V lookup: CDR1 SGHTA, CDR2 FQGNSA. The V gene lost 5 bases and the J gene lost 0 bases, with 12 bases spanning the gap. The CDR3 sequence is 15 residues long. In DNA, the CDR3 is TGTGCCAGCAGCCCCGGGCACGCTAGCACAGATACGCAGTATTTT. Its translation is CASSPGHASTDTQYF.

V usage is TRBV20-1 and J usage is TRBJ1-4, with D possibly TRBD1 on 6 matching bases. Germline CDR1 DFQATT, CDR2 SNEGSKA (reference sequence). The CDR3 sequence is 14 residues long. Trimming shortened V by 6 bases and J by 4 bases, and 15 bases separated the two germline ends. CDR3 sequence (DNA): TGCAGTGCCCCCGTTTGGACAGATAATGAAAAACTGTTTTTT. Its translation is CSAPVWTDNEKLFF.

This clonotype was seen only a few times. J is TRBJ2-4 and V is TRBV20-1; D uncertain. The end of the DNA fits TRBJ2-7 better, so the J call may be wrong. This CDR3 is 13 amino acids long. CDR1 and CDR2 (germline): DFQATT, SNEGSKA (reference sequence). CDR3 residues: CSARALDDYEQYF. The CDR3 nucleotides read TGCAGTGCTAGAGCCCTTGACGACTACGAGCAGTACTTC.

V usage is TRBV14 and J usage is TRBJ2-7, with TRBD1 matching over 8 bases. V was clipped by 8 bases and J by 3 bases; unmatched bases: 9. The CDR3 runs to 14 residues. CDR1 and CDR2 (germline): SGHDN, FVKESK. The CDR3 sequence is CASGPGTGYYEQYF. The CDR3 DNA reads TGTGCCAGCGGACCCGGGACAGGCTACTACGAGCAGTACTTC.

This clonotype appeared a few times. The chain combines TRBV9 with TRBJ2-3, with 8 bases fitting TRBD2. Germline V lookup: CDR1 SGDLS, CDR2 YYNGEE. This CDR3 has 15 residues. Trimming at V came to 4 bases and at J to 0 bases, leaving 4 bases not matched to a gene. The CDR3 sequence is CASSRRGGSTDTQYF. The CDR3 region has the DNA TGTGCCAGCAGCCGTCGGGGGGGAAGCACAGATACGCAGTATTTT.

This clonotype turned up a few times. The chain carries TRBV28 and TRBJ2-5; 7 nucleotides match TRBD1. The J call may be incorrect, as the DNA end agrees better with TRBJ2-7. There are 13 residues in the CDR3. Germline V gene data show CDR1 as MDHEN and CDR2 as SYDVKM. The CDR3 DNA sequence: TGTGCCAGCAGACCGGGACAGTCGTCCGAGCAGTACTTC. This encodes CASRPGQSSEQYF.

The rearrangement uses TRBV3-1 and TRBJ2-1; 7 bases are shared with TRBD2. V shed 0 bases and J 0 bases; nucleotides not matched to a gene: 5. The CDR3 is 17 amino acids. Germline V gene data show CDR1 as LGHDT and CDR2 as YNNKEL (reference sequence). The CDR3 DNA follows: TGTGCCAGCAGCCAAGAGGGAACTAGCGTCTCCTACAATGAGCAGTTCTTC. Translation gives CASSQEGTSVSYNEQFF.

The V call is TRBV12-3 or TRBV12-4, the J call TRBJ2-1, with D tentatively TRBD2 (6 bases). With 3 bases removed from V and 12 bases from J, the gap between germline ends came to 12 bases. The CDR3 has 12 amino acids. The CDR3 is CASSFYGGGQFF. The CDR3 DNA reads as TGTGCCAGCAGTTTTTACGGGGGAGGGCAGTTCTTC.

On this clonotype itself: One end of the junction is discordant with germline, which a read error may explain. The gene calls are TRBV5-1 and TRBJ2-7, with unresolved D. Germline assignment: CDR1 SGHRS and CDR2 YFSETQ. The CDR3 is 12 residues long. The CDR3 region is CASNLAPYEQYF. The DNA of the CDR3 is TGCGCCAGCAACTTGGCCCCCTACGAGCAGTACTTC. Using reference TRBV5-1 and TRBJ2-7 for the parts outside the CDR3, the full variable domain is KAGVTQTPRYLIKTRGQQVTLSCSPISGHRSVSWYQQTPGQGLQFLFEYFSETQRNKGNFPGRFSGRQFSNSRSEMNVSTLELGDSALYLCASNLAPYEQYFGPGTRLTVT.

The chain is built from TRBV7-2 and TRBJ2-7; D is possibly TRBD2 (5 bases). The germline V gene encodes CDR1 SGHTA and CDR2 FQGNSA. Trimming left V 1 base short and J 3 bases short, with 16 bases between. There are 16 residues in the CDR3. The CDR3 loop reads CASSLGNRGLGYEQYF. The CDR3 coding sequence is TGTGCCAGCAGCTTAGGTAATCGAGGGCTGGGCTACGAGCAGTACTTC.

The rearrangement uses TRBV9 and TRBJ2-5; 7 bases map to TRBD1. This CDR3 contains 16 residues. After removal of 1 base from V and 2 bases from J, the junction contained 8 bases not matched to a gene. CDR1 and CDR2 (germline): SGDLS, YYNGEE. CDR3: CASSVIRQGGQETQYF. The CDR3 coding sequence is TGTGCCAGCAGCGTAATTAGACAGGGCGGGCAAGAGACCCAGTACTTC.

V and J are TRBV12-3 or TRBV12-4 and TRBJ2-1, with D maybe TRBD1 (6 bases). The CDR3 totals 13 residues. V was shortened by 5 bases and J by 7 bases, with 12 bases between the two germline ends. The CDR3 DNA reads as TGTGCCAGCAGTGTGGGGACATATAATGAGCAGTTCTTC. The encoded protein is CASSVGTYNEQFF.

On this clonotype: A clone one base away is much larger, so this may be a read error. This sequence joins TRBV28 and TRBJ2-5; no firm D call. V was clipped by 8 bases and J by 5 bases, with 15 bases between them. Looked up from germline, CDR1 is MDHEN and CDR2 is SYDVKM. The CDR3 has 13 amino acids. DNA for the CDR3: TGTGCCAGCTGTCCCCGCTTGGGGGAGACCCAGTACTTC. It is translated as CASCPRLGETQYF.

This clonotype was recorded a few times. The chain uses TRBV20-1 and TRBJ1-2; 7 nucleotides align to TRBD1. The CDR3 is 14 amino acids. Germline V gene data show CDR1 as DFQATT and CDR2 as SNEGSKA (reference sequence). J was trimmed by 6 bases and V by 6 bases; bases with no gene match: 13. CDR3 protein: CSAGPTGPSHGYTF. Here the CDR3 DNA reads TGCAGTGCCGGTCCGACAGGGCCGAGCCATGGCTACACCTTC.

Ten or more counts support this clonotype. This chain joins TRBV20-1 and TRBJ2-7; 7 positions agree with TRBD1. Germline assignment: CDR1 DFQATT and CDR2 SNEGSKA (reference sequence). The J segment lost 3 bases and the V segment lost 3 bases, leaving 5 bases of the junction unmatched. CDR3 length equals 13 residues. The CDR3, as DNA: TGCAGTGCTAGTACAGGGGCCGACTACGAGCAGTACTTC. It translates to CSASTGADYEQYF.

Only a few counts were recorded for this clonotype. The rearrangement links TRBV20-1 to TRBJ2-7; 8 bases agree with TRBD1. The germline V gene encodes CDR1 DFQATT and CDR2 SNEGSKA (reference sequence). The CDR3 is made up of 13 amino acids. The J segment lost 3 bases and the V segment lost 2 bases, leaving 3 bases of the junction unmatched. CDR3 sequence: CSARSGGVYEQYF. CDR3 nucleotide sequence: TGCAGTGCTAGATCAGGGGGCGTCTACGAGCAGTACTTC.

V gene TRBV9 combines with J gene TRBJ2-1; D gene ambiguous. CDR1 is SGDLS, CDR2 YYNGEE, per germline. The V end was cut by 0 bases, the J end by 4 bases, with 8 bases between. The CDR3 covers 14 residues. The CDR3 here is CASSVGPGYNEQFF. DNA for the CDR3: TGTGCCAGCAGCGTAGGCCCCGGATACAATGAGCAGTTCTTC.

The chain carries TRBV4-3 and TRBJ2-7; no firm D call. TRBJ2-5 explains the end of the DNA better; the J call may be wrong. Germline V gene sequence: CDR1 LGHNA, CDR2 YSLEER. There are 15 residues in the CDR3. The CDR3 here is CASSHRSLRFGTQYF. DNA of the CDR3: TGCGCCAGCAGCCACCGATCGTTGAGATTTGGGACCCAGTACTTC.

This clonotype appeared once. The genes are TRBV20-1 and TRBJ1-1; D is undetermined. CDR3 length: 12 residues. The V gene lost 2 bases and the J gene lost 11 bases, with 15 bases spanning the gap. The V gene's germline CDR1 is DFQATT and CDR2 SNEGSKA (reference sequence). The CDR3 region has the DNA TGCAGTGCTAGATCACGGGTGAGGAAGGCTTTCTTT. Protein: CSARSRVRKAFF.

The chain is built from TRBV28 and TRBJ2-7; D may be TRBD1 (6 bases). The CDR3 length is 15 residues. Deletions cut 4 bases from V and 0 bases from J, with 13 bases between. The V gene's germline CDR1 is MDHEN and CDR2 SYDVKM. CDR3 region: CASSWSGTRSYEQYF. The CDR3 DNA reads TGTGCCAGCAGTTGGTCGGGGACACGCTCCTACGAGCAGTACTTC. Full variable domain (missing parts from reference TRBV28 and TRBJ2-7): DVKVTQSSRYLVKRTGEKVFLECVQDMDHENMFWYRQDPGLGLRLIYFSYDVKMKEKGDIPEGYSVSREKKERFSLILESASTNQTSMYLCASSWSGTRSYEQYFGPGTRLTVT.

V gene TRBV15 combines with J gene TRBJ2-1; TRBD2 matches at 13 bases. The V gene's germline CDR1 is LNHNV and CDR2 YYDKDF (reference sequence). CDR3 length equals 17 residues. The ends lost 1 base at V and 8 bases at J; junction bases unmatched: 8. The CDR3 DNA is TGTGCCACCAGCAGAGGACCCGGACTAGCGGGAGCTCATGAGCAGTTCTTC. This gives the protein CATSRGPGLAGAHEQFF.

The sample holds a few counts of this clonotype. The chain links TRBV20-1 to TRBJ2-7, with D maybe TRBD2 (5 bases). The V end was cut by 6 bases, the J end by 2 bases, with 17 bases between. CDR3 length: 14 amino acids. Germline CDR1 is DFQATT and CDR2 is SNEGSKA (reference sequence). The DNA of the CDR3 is TGCAGTGCCCCCCCAGCGGATTTAACCTACGAGCAGTACTTC. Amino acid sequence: CSAPPADLTYEQYF.

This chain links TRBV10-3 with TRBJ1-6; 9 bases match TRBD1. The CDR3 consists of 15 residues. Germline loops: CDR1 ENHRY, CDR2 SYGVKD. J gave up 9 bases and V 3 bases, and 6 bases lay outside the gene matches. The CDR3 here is CAISDPGTGISPLHF. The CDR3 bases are TGTGCCATCAGTGACCCCGGGACAGGGATTTCACCCCTCCACTTT.

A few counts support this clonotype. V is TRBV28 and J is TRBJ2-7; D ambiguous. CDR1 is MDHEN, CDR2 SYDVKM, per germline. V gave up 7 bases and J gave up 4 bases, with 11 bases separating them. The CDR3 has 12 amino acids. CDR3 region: CASTSARYEQYF. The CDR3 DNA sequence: TGTGCCAGCACCTCGGCCCGATACGAGCAGTACTTC. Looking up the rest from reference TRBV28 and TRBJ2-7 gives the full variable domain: DVKVTQSSRYLVKRTGEKVFLECVQDMDHENMFWYRQDPGLGLRLIYFSYDVKMKEKGDIPEGYSVSREKKERFSLILESASTNQTSMYLCASTSARYEQYFGPGTRLTVT.